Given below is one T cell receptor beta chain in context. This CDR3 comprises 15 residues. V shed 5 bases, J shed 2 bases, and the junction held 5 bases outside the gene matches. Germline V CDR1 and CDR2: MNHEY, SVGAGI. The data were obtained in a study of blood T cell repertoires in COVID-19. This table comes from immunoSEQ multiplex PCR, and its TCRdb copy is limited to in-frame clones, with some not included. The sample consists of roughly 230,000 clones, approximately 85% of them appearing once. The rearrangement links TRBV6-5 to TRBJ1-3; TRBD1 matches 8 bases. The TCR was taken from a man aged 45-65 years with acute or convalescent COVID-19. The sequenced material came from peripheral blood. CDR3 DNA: TGTGCCAGCAGTCTAGGACAGGGTGCTGGAAACACCATATATTTT. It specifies CASSLGQGAGNTIYF.